Below, 31 T cell receptor beta chains from the same sample are listed, as sequenced in a study of T cells in Graves' hyperthyroidism and ophthalmopathy. Amplification targeted TCR beta CDR3 regions from RNA transcripts. The study used the HTBI primer set for a first-round RT-PCR of the TCR CDR3. One entry per CDR3 protein, called by TCRdb with MiXCR from the multiplex PCR reads. The table shows hundreds of thousands of distinct CDR3 sequences, with around a third occurring only once. Sequenced: blood. These receptors all stem from a woman aged 40 to 55 with Graves' hyperthyroidism.

This clonotype was seen only a few times. V usage is TRBV7-2 and J usage is TRBJ1-5; 11 bases map to TRBD1. Per the germline V gene, CDR1 is SGHTA and CDR2 is FQGNSA. The CDR3 loop spans 14 amino acids. The V and J ends lost 8 bases and 7 bases, in that order; junction bases with no gene match: 7. The CDR3 here is CASSGTGGIQPQHF. Written as DNA, the CDR3 is TGTGCCAGCTCCGGGACAGGGGGGATCCAGCCCCAGCATTTT.

There are many counts of this clonotype. The rearrangement joins TRBV7-2 to TRBJ1-2; tentative D call: TRBD1 (6 bases). Germline CDR1 is SGHTA and CDR2 is FQGNSA. This CDR3 contains 13 residues. V was cut by 2 bases and J by 7 bases, with 11 bases left in between. The CDR3 DNA sequence: TGTGCCAGCAGCTTACCTAGGGGGGCTGGCTACACCTTC. Its protein is CASSLPRGAGYTF.

In this sample, this clonotype turned up many times. Written as DNA, the CDR3 is TGCAGCCCTGGGGGGACAGGATGGCAGCTTTATAGCAATCAGCCCCAGCATTTT. Translated: CSPGGTGWQLYSNQPQHF. The V call is TRBV29-1, the J call TRBJ1-5; 8 positions match TRBD1. CDR1 and CDR2 from the germline V gene are SQVTM and ANQGSEA. With 8 bases clipped from V and 0 bases from J, the junction kept 18 bases outside the gene matches. The CDR3 length is 18 residues.

This clonotype appeared a single time. One end of the junction does not line up with germline, which may come from a read error. V gene TRBV15 combines with J gene TRBJ2-1; D ambiguous. Germline values: CDR1 LNHNV, CDR2 YYDKDF (reference sequence). The CDR3 runs 15 residues. As DNA, the CDR3 is TGTGCCACCAGCAGAGAGGGCGAAAGCTACAATGAGGAGTTCTTC. Protein: CATSREGESYNEEFF.

This clonotype showed up many times. The chain is built from TRBV12-3 or TRBV12-4 and TRBJ2-7; TRBD1 is a possible D gene (5 bases). CDR3 length equals 13 residues. The V gene lost 6 bases and the J gene lost 4 bases, with 13 bases spanning the gap. The CDR3 DNA follows: TGTGCCAGCAGCCGCGGACATAAGTACGAGCAGTACTTC. It is translated as CASSRGHKYEQYF.

This clonotype was picked up many times. The chain carries TRBV10-3 and TRBJ2-7, with no clear D. Germline V gene data show CDR1 as ENHRY and CDR2 as SYGVKD. V was clipped by 6 bases and J by 4 bases, with 7 bases between them. The CDR3 extends over 11 amino acids. The CDR3 is CAIRENYEQYF. DNA for the CDR3: TGTGCCATCAGAGAGAATTACGAGCAGTACTTC.

This clonotype was seen ten or more times. The chain employs TRBV7-3 and TRBJ1-1, with TRBD1 matching 7 bases. The J segment lost 4 bases and the V segment lost 5 bases, leaving 10 bases of the junction unmatched. Germline V gene sequence: CDR1 SGHTA, CDR2 FQGTGA. The CDR3 has 15 residues. The CDR3 nucleotides read TGTGCCAGCAGCAATCTCCAGGGGGTTGGCACTGAAGCTTTCTTT. Encoded protein: CASSNLQGVGTEAFF.

This clonotype was counted at least ten times. The gene calls are TRBV15 and TRBJ1-3; 8 bases are a match to TRBD1. Unmatched junction bases numbered 5, after V lost 3 bases and J lost 7 bases. The CDR3 has 14 residues. Germline assignment: CDR1 LNHNV and CDR2 YYDKDF (reference sequence). Here the CDR3 reads CATSRTGEGNTIYF. For the CDR3, the DNA is TGTGCCACCAGCAGGACAGGGGAGGGGAACACCATATATTTT.

About this clonotype itself: A much more abundant neighbour one base away suggests this may be a read error. The CDR3 region is CASSPQGDNEQYF. Here the CDR3 DNA reads TGTGCCAGTAGTCCCCAGGGGGACAACGAGCAGTACTTC. The V and J genes are TRBV19 and TRBJ2-7, with TRBD1 matching 7 bases. After removal of 5 bases from V and 5 bases from J, the junction contained 6 bases not matched to a gene. CDR3 length: 13 amino acids. Germline V gene data show CDR1 as LNHDA and CDR2 as SQIVND (reference sequence).

This clonotype has only a few counts. The V call is TRBV6-5, the J call TRBJ2-7; D gene ambiguous. This CDR3 is built from 11 residues. V lost 1 base to trimming and J lost 5 bases, with 3 bases between them. The germline CDR1 and CDR2 sequences are MNHEY and SVGAGI. The CDR3 loop reads CASSYLDEQYF. CDR3 sequence (DNA): TGTGCCAGCAGTTACTTGGACGAGCAGTACTTC.

This rearrangement joins TRBV10-3 to TRBJ1-6, with a weak D call TRBD1 (6 bases). Germline V gene sequence: CDR1 ENHRY, CDR2 SYGVKD. The V end was cut by 6 bases, the J end by 1 base, with 13 bases between. The CDR3 spans 16 residues. DNA for the CDR3: TGTGCCATCAGGGGAGCCACAGGGTCCTATAATTCACCCCTCCACTTT. It specifies CAIRGATGSYNSPLHF.

The V gene is TRBV7-9, the J gene TRBJ1-4; 7 bases are shared with TRBD1. The CDR3 covers 15 residues. With 0 bases clipped from V and 5 bases from J, the junction kept 3 bases outside the gene matches. The germline gives CDR1 SEHNR, CDR2 FQNEAQ (reference sequence). The CDR3 nucleotides read TGTGCCAGCAGCTTAGCGGGACAGCCAAATGAAAAACTGTTTTTT. Residues: CASSLAGQPNEKLFF. The complete variable domain, with remaining parts taken from reference TRBV7-9 and TRBJ1-4, reads DTGVSQNPRHKITKRGQNVTFRCDPISEHNRLYWYRQTLGQGPEFLTYFQNEAQLEKSRLLSDRFSAERPKGSFSTLEIQRTEQGDSAMYLCASSLAGQPNEKLFFGSGTQLSVL.

This clonotype was seen a few times. The V call is TRBV2, the J call TRBJ1-5; 9 bases line up with TRBD1. The length of the CDR3 is 13 residues. Germline V gene lookup returns CDR1 SNHLY and CDR2 FYNNEI. Trimming at V came to 6 bases and at J to 6 bases, leaving 3 bases not matched to a gene. This CDR3 reads CASRDRGSQPQHF. The CDR3 bases are TGTGCCAGCAGGGACAGGGGAAGTCAGCCCCAGCATTTT.

This clonotype came up many times. J is TRBJ2-5 and V is TRBV6-5, with D perhaps TRBD2 (5 bases). This CDR3 is built from 14 residues. Trimming shortened V by 1 base and J by 4 bases, and 10 bases separated the two germline ends. Germline CDR1 MNHEY, CDR2 SVGAGI. The CDR3 DNA is TGTGCCAGCAGTTACTGGGCCGCGGGAGAGACCCAGTACTTC. Translation: CASSYWAAGETQYF.

This clonotype was detected once. The chain is built from TRBV10-3 and TRBJ2-7; 7 positions agree with TRBD1. The CDR3 spans 14 residues. CDR1 and CDR2 from the germline V gene are ENHRY and SYGVKD. V shed 6 bases and J 5 bases; nucleotides not matched to a gene: 10. The CDR3 bases are TGTGCCATCAGAGACACAGGGGTAGGTCACGAGCAGTACTTC. Translation gives CAIRDTGVGHEQYF.

This clonotype was counted between two and nine times. The J gene is TRBJ1-1, the V gene TRBV12-3 or TRBV12-4; D gene unclear. This CDR3 contains 14 residues. The ends were cut back, 3 bases at V and 1 base at J, with 9 bases in the middle. The CDR3 nucleotides are TGTGCCAGCAGTTTTACGGACTGGAACACTGAAGCTTTCTTT. Its translation is CASSFTDWNTEAFF.

This clonotype came up many times. The rearrangement uses TRBV10-2 and TRBJ1-2; D gene unclear. The CDR3 spans 14 residues. The germline V and J ends were trimmed by 3 bases and 3 bases, with 11 bases remaining between them. Germline V gives CDR1 WSHSY, CDR2 SAAADI. Here the CDR3 DNA reads TGCGCCAGCAGTGATAGACAAAGGCACTATGGCTACACCTTC. Translation gives CASSDRQRHYGYTF.

This clonotype was recorded a few times. The chain links TRBV19 to TRBJ1-2, with D unresolved. Germline V gives CDR1 LNHDA, CDR2 SQIVND (reference sequence). V dropped 3 bases and J dropped 8 bases, with 19 bases sitting between them. The CDR3 extends over 15 amino acids. CDR3 nucleotides: TGTGCCAGTAGTATGGAGACACTCCCCGTGGGCGGCTACACCTTC. Translated: CASSMETLPVGGYTF. The full variable domain, rest sourced from reference TRBV19 and TRBJ1-2, is DGGITQSPKYLFRKEGQNVTLSCEQNLNHDAMYWYRQDPGQGLRLIYYSQIVNDFQKGDIAEGYSVSREKKESFPLTVTSAQKNPTAFYLCASSMETLPVGGYTFGSGTRLTVV.

This clonotype was observed at least ten times. The chain employs TRBV7-9 and TRBJ1-2; D is possibly TRBD1 (6 bases). V lost 11 bases, J lost 6 bases, and 16 bases lay in between. CDR1 is SEHNR and CDR2 is FQNEAQ in the germline V gene (reference sequence). The CDR3 extends over 12 amino acids. The CDR3: CACGGGLDGYTF. The CDR3 bases are TGTGCCTGCGGAGGGGGTCTGGATGGCTACACCTTC.

The rearrangement links TRBV7-2 to TRBJ1-3; the D is unclear. Germline V lookup: CDR1 SGHTA, CDR2 FQGNSA. Trimming shortened V by 5 bases and J by 3 bases, and 14 bases separated the two germline ends. The CDR3 covers 15 residues. CDR3 residues: CASSQAGRVGNTIYF. CDR3 bases: TGTGCCAGCAGCCAAGCGGGTAGGGTTGGAAACACCATATATTTT.

This clonotype was detected a few times. The chain couples TRBV4-2 to TRBJ2-5; TRBD2 matches at 9 bases. V gave up 11 bases and J gave up 5 bases; unmatched junction bases: 18. CDR1 LGHNA and CDR2 YNFKEQ come from the germline V gene. CDR3 length equals 16 residues. The CDR3 loop is CASKPVAGGRLETQYF. CDR3 DNA: TGTGCCTCGAAACCCGTGGCGGGGGGGCGGTTGGAGACCCAGTACTTC.

Points on this clonotype: A much larger clone differs by one base, so this may be a read error. The chain couples TRBV12-3 or TRBV12-4 to TRBJ2-7; D tentatively reads TRBD1 or TRBD2 (6 bases each). The germline V and J ends were trimmed by 8 bases and 8 bases, with 16 bases remaining between them. The CDR3 extends over 12 amino acids. CDR3 coding DNA: TGTGCCAGCGGACCAAGGGGGGAGAAGCAGTACTTC. Residues: CASGPRGEKQYF.

Ten or more counts support this clonotype. V usage is TRBV24-1 and J usage is TRBJ2-2; 8 bases line up with TRBD1. CDR1 KGHDR and CDR2 SFDVKD come from the germline V gene. J gave up 3 bases and V 9 bases, and 8 bases lay outside the gene matches. CDR3 length equals 15 residues. The CDR3 DNA reads as TGTGCCACCTGCGGGACAGGCGATGACACCGGGGAGCTGTTTTTT. Encoded protein: CATCGTGDDTGELFF.

This clonotype was found a few times. The CDR3 loop is CASSLARWNTEAFF. CDR3 nucleotides: TGTGCCAGCAGCTTGGCCCGGTGGAACACTGAAGCTTTCTTT. The chain is built from TRBV7-2 and TRBJ1-1; no clear D. The CDR3 loop spans 14 amino acids. The germline V gene encodes CDR1 SGHTA and CDR2 FQGNSA. V shed 3 bases and J shed 1 base, with 9 bases lying between them.

This clonotype was counted at least ten times. V and J are TRBV19 and TRBJ1-1; D is ambiguous. V was shortened by 6 bases and J by 0 bases, with 14 bases between the two germline ends. Per germline, CDR1 LNHDA and CDR2 SQIVND (reference sequence). The CDR3 is made up of 15 amino acids. Here the CDR3 DNA reads TGTGCCAGTAGCCCACCGGGCCCGATGAACACTGAAGCTTTCTTT. It yields the protein CASSPPGPMNTEAFF.

This rearrangement joins TRBV2 to TRBJ1-5, with TRBD1 as a possible D gene (6 bases). The V end was cut by 7 bases, the J end by 11 bases, with 18 bases between. CDR1 SNHLY and CDR2 FYNNEI come from the germline V gene. The CDR3 extends over 13 amino acids. Here the CDR3 reads CASTGVPIETQHF. Here the CDR3 DNA reads TGTGCCAGCACAGGGGTTCCGATCGAGACCCAGCATTTT.

The chain couples TRBV14 to TRBJ2-7; 7 bases are shared with TRBD1. Germline CDR1 and CDR2: SGHDN and FVKESK. Trimming removed 4 bases from V and 4 bases from J; junction bases left unmatched: 4. The CDR3 runs 13 residues. The CDR3 protein is CASSPATGYEQYF. CDR3 bases: TGTGCCAGCAGCCCAGCGACAGGGTACGAGCAGTACTTC.

The chain recombines TRBV3-1 with TRBJ1-4, with TRBD1 matching over 7 bases. The CDR3 runs 14 residues. Germline CDR1 LGHDT, CDR2 YNNKEL (reference sequence). J was trimmed by 7 bases and V by 3 bases; bases with no gene match: 5. The chain's CDR3 is CASSHDGQVEKLFF. The CDR3 nucleotides are TGTGCCAGCAGCCACGACGGACAGGTTGAAAAACTGTTTTTT.

The gene calls are TRBV9 and TRBJ2-2, with 8 bases identical to TRBD1. The germline CDR1 and CDR2 sequences are SGDLS and YYNGEE. This CDR3 contains 16 residues. The junction had 6 bases not matched to a gene; V was cut back by 4 bases and J by 1 base. CDR3 sequence reads: CASSPPGTGNTGELFF. The CDR3 bases are TGTGCCAGCAGCCCCCCGGGGACAGGGAACACCGGGGAGCTGTTTTTT.

This clonotype was picked up many times. The chain couples TRBV19 to TRBJ1-6; D unclear. V dropped 7 bases and J dropped 3 bases, with 4 bases sitting between them. Germline values: CDR1 LNHDA, CDR2 SQIVND (reference sequence). The length of the CDR3 is 12 residues. CDR3: CASTHYNSPLHF. The CDR3 bases are TGTGCCAGTACCCACTATAATTCACCCCTCCACTTT.

The rearrangement joins TRBV25-1 to TRBJ1-2; D uncertain. This CDR3 region has 16 residues. V lost 6 bases, J lost 3 bases, and 20 bases lay in between. Germline V gene data show CDR1 as MGHDK and CDR2 as SYGVNS. In DNA form, the CDR3 reads TGTGCCAGCAGCTCTACCCTGAGTGCGAGCTACTATGGCTACACCTTC. Encoded protein: CASSSTLSASYYGYTF.